Presented here are 17 T cell receptor beta chains from one specimen sequenced in a study of human T cells and chemical hapten exposure. TCRdb passed the RACE reads through MiXCR, listing each CDR3 protein once. The sample comprises roughly 71,000 distinct CDR3 sequences, around 10% of which are singletons, and more than 1.3% rests with the top ten. Noted time point: patch test 3, about 24 weeks after DPC sensitization. The treatment was: therapeutic diphenylcyclopropenone sensitization with weekly scalp DPC. This material consisted of whole blood, taken in connection with sensitization to the hapten diphenylcyclopropenone (DPC). The receptors derive from a woman in her forties or fifties with alopecia areata. Some clones in this sample may be carry-over from other donors' samples.

In its sample, this clonotype was seen a few times. The V gene is TRBV28, the J gene TRBJ2-7; D remains ambiguous. The CDR3 contains 15 residues. V dropped 4 bases and J dropped 2 bases, with 15 bases sitting between them. Germline V gene sequence: CDR1 MDHEN, CDR2 SYDVKM. The CDR3 spells CASSSLLARAYEQYF. The DNA of the CDR3 is TGTGCCAGCAGTTCTCTGTTGGCCAGAGCCTACGAGCAGTACTTC.

Many counts were recorded for this clonotype. This chain uses TRBV28 with TRBJ2-7; possibly TRBD2 for D (6 bases). This CDR3 is built from 14 residues. Trimming took off 3 bases at V and 4 bases at J, with 13 bases between the two ends. Germline V CDR1 and CDR2: MDHEN, SYDVKM. The CDR3 region is CASSFQGGGYEQYF. The CDR3 DNA reads as TGTGCCAGCAGTTTCCAGGGAGGAGGGTACGAGCAGTACTTC.

On this clonotype: A much larger clone lies one base from this, so it may be a read error. The J gene is TRBJ1-6, the V gene TRBV6-5, with D hard to call. The CDR3 spans 13 residues. CDR1 and CDR2 (germline): MNHEY, SVGAGI. CDR3 DNA: TGTACCAGCAGTTACAAGGCAGAAGCACCCCTCCACTTT. Protein sequence: CTSSYKAEAPLHF.

This chain connects TRBV11-2 to TRBJ2-5, with D possibly being TRBD2 (6 bases). Germline V gene sequence: CDR1 SGHAT, CDR2 FQNNGV. V lost 4 bases, J lost 2 bases, and 23 bases lay in between. The CDR3 totals 18 residues. Written as DNA, the CDR3 is TGTGCCAGCAGCTCGGGCGACGGGGTTTCCGCGGGGCAAGAGACCCAGTACTTC. It is translated as CASSSGDGVSAGQETQYF.

The chain employs TRBV7-6 and TRBJ2-4, with 7 nucleotides matching TRBD2. This CDR3 has 16 residues. CDR1 is SGHVS and CDR2 is FNYEAQ in the germline V gene. V lost 4 bases and J lost 8; bases outside the gene matches: 14. For the CDR3, the DNA is TGTGCCAGCAGCTCAGCCGCGAGTCGGGGGAGGGACATTCAGTACTTC. It encodes CASSSAASRGRDIQYF.

The chain links TRBV7-2 to TRBJ1-5; TRBD1 might be the D (5 bases). CDR1 is SGHTA, CDR2 FQGNSA, per germline. V gave up 2 bases and J gave up 3 bases, with 11 bases separating them. This CDR3 is built from 15 residues. For the CDR3, the DNA is TGTGCCAGCAGCTTATCTTTGGGGGACAATCAGCCCCAGCATTTT. It is translated as CASSLSLGDNQPQHF. The entire variable domain, with the rest obtained from reference TRBV7-2 and TRBJ1-5, is as follows: GAGVSQSPSNKVTEKGKDVELRCDPISGHTALYWYRQSLGQGLEFLIYFQGNSAPDKSGLPSDRFSAERTGGSVSTLTIQRTQQEDSAVYLCASSLSLGDNQPQHFGDGTRLSIL.

On this clonotype: This may stem from a read error, because a much larger clone lies one nucleotide away. This rearrangement joins TRBV18 to TRBJ2-3; 10 positions agree with TRBD2. The CDR3 is 16 residues long. Germline V gene sequence: CDR1 KGHSH, CDR2 LQKENI. The CDR3 coding sequence is TGTGCCAGCTCACCCCAGACTAGCGGGCGCACAGAAACGCAGTATTTT. It translates to CASSPQTSGRTETQYF. The variable domain in full, with the rest retrieved from reference TRBV18 and TRBJ2-3, is NAGVMQNPRHLVRRRGQEARLRCSPMKGHSHVYWYRQLPEEGLKFMVYLQKENIIDESGMPKERFSAEFPKEGPSILRIQQVVRGDSAAYFCASSPQTSGRTETQYFGPGTRLTVL.

The J gene is TRBJ2-1, the V gene TRBV28; 9 bases are a match to TRBD1. V trimming: 10 bases; J trimming: 5 bases; junction bases outside the gene matches: 9. The germline gives CDR1 MDHEN, CDR2 SYDVKM. The CDR3 has 14 residues. CDR3 loop: CATHGTGSHNEQFF. The DNA of the CDR3 is TGTGCCACCCACGGGACAGGGTCTCACAATGAGCAGTTCTTC. Using reference TRBV28 and TRBJ2-1 for the parts outside the CDR3, the full variable domain is DVKVTQSSRYLVKRTGEKVFLECVQDMDHENMFWYRQDPGLGLRLIYFSYDVKMKEKGDIPEGYSVSREKKERFSLILESASTNQTSMYLCATHGTGSHNEQFFGPGTRLTVL.

The V and J genes are TRBV5-1 and TRBJ1-6; D possibly corresponds to TRBD1 (5 bases). The CDR3 runs 15 residues. Looked up from germline, CDR1 is SGHRS and CDR2 is YFSETQ. V was shortened by 6 bases and J by 5 bases, with 15 bases between the two germline ends. CDR3 loop: CASTTDGTHNSPLHF. Written as DNA, the CDR3 is TGCGCCAGCACCACCGACGGGACTCATAATTCACCCCTCCACTTT. Full variable domain (outside the CDR3, taken from reference TRBV5-1 and TRBJ1-6): KAGVTQTPRYLIKTRGQQVTLSCSPISGHRSVSWYQQTPGQGLQFLFEYFSETQRNKGNFPGRFSGRQFSNSRSEMNVSTLELGDSALYLCASTTDGTHNSPLHFGNGTRLTVT.

There are many counts of this clonotype. V is TRBV18 and J is TRBJ1-1; TRBD1 agrees at 8 bases. Trimming removed 3 bases from V and 2 bases from J; junction bases left unmatched: 8. The germline CDR1 and CDR2 sequences are KGHSH and LQKENI. The CDR3 spans 16 residues. CDR3 nucleotide sequence: TGTGCCAGCTCACCTAGCGGTGGGACAGGCAACACTGAAGCTTTCTTT. This codes for CASSPSGGTGNTEAFF.

In this sample, this clonotype turned up many times. J is TRBJ2-7 and V is TRBV20-1; 8 positions agree with TRBD2. Trimming took 0 bases from V and 2 from J; bases not matched to a gene: 6. The germline CDR1 and CDR2 sequences are DFQATT and SNEGSKA (reference sequence). The CDR3 is 15 residues long. The DNA for the CDR3 is TGCAGTGCTAGAGATATAACTAGCGGTACCTACGAGCAGTACTTC. Amino acids: CSARDITSGTYEQYF.

This clonotype was found a few times. The CDR3 DNA reads TGTGCCAGCAGGCGGGACACCTCTGGAAACACCATATATTTT. Translating it yields CASRRDTSGNTIYF. The V call is TRBV2, the J call TRBJ1-3; a weak D match, TRBD1 (6 bases). Per the germline V gene, CDR1 is SNHLY and CDR2 is FYNNEI. This CDR3 is 14 amino acids long. V was trimmed by 6 bases and J by 0 bases, leaving 9 bases between them.

This clonotype was found a few times. The J gene is TRBJ2-5, the V gene TRBV3-1; unclear D gene. The V gene's germline CDR1 is LGHDT and CDR2 YNNKEL (reference sequence). The CDR3 loop spans 13 amino acids. Deletions cut 1 base from V and 7 bases from J, with 10 bases between. In DNA form, the CDR3 reads TGTGCCAGCAGCCAAGTGGTAGGCGGGACCCAGTACTTC. It codes for CASSQVVGGTQYF.

This clonotype was counted a few times. The CDR3 coding sequence is TGCGCCAGCAGCTGGGCCAGGGCGAACACCGGGGAGCTGTTTTTT. Its translation is CASSWARANTGELFF. This chain uses TRBV5-1 with TRBJ2-2, with D tentatively TRBD1 (5 bases). Germline CDR1 reads SGHRS; CDR2 reads YFSETQ. CDR3 length: 15 residues. The V and J ends lost 3 bases and 0 bases respectively, with 9 bases between them.

This clonotype has only a few counts. The chain carries TRBV20-1 and TRBJ2-5, with 12 bases that match TRBD2. V dropped 0 bases and J dropped 5; count of bases not matched to a gene: 4. The CDR3 runs to 15 residues. CDR1 DFQATT and CDR2 SNEGSKA come from the germline V gene (reference sequence). This CDR3 reads CSARDQGTSGETQYF. The DNA of the CDR3 is TGCAGTGCTAGAGATCAAGGGACTAGCGGGGAGACCCAGTACTTC.

There are many counts of this clonotype. The V gene is TRBV4-3, the J gene TRBJ2-2, with TRBD2 identical over 12 bases. Germline V gene sequence: CDR1 LGHNA, CDR2 YSLEER. The CDR3 is 18 residues long. V shed 0 bases and J 1 base; nucleotides not matched to a gene: 3. The CDR3 sequence: CASSQDASGGVNTGELFF. The CDR3, as DNA: TGCGCCAGCAGCCAAGATGCTAGCGGGGGGGTGAACACCGGGGAGCTGTTTTTT.

This clonotype was seen many times. This chain uses TRBV4-1 with TRBJ2-5; a weak D match, TRBD2 (5 bases). The germline V gene encodes CDR1 MGHRA and CDR2 YSYEKL. V was clipped by 3 bases and J by 5 bases, with 22 bases between them. The CDR3 loop spans 17 amino acids. CDR3 residues: CASSQSYGARAGETQYF. In DNA, the CDR3 is TGCGCCAGCAGCCAGTCGTATGGAGCGCGTGCGGGTGAGACCCAGTACTTC.